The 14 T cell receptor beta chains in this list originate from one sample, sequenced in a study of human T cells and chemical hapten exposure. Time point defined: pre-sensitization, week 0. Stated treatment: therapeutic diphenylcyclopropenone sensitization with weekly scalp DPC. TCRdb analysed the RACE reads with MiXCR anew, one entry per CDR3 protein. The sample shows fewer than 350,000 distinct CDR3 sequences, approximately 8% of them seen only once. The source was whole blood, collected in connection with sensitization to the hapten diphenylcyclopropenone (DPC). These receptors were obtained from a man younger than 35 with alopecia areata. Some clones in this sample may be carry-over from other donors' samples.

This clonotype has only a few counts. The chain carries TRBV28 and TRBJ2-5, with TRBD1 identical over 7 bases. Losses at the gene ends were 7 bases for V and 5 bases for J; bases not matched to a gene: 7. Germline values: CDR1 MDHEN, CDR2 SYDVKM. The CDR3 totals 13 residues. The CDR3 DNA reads TGTGCCAGCAACTCGGGACAGCTCGAGACCCAGTACTTC. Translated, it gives CASNSGQLETQYF.

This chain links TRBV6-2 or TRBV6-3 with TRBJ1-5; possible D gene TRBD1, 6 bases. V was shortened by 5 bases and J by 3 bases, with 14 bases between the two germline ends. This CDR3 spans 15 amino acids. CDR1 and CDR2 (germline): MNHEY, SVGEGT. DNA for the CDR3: TGTGCCAGCAGTCCGTGGGCAGGGGACAATCAGCCCCAGCATTTT. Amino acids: CASSPWAGDNQPQHF.

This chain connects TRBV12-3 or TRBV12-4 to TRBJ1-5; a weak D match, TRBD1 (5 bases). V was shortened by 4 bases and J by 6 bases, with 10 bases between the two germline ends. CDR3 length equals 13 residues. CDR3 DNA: TGTGCCAGCAGTTCCAATGGGGGTCAGCCCCAGCATTTT. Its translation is CASSSNGGQPQHF.

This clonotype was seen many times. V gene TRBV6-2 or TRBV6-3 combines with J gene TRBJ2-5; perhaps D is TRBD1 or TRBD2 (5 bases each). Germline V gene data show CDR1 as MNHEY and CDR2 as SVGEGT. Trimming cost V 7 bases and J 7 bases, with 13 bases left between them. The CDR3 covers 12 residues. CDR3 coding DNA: TGTGCCAGCAAAGAGGGGCAGCGGACCCAGTACTTC. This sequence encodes CASKEGQRTQYF.

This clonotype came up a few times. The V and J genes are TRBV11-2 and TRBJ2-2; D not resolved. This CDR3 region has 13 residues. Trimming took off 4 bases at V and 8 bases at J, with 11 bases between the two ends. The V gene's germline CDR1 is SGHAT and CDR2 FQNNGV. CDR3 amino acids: CASSSIKMGELFF. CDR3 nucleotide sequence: TGTGCCAGCAGCTCCATTAAGATGGGGGAGCTGTTTTTT.

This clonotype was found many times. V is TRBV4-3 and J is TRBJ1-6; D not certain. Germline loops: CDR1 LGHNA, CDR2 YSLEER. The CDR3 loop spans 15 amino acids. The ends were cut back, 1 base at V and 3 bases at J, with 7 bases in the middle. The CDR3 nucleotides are TGCGCCAGCAGCCAAGTCGGCTTCTATAATTCACCCCTCCACTTT. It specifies CASSQVGFYNSPLHF.

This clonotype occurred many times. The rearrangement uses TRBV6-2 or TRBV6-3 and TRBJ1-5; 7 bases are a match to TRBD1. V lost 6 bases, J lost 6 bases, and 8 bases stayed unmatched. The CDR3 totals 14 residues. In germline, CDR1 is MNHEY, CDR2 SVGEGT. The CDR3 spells CASRERNRGQPQHF. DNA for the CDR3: TGTGCCAGCAGGGAAAGGAACAGGGGTCAGCCCCAGCATTTT.

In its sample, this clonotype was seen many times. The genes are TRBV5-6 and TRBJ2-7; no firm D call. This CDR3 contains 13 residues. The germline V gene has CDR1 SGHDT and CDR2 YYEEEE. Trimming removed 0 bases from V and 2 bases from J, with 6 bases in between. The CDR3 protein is CASSLAETYEQYV. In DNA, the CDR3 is TGTGCCAGCAGCTTGGCTGAGACCTACGAGCAGTACGTC.

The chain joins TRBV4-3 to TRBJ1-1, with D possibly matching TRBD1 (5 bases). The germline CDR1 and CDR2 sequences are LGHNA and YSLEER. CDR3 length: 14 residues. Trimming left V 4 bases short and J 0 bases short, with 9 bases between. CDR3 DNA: TGCGCCAGCAGCCGCAGACAGATGAACACTGAAGCTTTCTTT. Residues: CASSRRQMNTEAFF.

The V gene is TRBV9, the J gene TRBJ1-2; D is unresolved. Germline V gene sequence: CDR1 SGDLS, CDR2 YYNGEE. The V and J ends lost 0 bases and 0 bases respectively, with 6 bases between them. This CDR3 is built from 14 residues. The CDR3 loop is CASSVEATNYGYTF. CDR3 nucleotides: TGTGCCAGCAGCGTAGAAGCAACTAACTATGGCTACACCTTC.

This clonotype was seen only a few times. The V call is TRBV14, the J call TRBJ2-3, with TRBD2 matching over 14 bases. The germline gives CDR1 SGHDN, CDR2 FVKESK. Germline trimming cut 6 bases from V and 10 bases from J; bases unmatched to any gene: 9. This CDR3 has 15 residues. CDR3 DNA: TGTGCCAGCAGACGAGCCGGGACTAGCGGGGGTCCGCAGTATTTT. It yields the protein CASRRAGTSGGPQYF.

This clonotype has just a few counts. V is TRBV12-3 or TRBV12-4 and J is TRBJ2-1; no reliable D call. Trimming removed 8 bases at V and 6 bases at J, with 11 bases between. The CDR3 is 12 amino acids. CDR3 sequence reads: CASHFTRNEQFF. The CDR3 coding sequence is TGTGCCAGCCATTTTACGCGCAATGAGCAGTTCTTC.

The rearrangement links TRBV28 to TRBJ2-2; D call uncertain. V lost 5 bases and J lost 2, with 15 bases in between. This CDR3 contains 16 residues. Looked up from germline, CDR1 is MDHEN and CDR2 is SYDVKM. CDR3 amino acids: CASSPRRRRNTGELFF. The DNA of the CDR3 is TGTGCCAGCAGTCCCCGACGGCGAAGAAACACCGGGGAGCTGTTTTTT.

The CDR3 reads CSVEAQGDTGELFF. CDR3 in DNA: TGCAGCGTTGAGGCACAGGGGGACACCGGGGAGCTGTTTTTT. This sequence joins TRBV29-1 and TRBJ2-2; 8 bases are a match to TRBD1. Germline values: CDR1 SQVTM, CDR2 ANQGSEA. Trimming at V came to 3 bases and at J to 3 bases, leaving 3 bases not matched to a gene. This CDR3 contains 14 residues.